This T cell receptor (beta chain) was obtained from a study of T cell responses to AZD1222 COVID-19 vaccine. Across the whole study: Pooled in the analysis were second doses at about 4 or about 12 weeks.

The protocol was immunoSEQ multiplex PCR, while the TCRdb copy is restricted to in-frame clones and leaves out a portion. The data hold 95,000 to 150,000 clones, with roughly 90% observed a single time. General study points: Possibly, clonal diversity was underestimated; donors were largely white British and included more females. Baseline seropositivity characterized only 5 or 6 AZD1222 recipients. Dominant at 160-218 and 743-854, vaccine-associated CD4 TCRs also spanned spike.

About this clone itself: Its antigen remains unknown.

CDR1 and CDR2 (germline): SGHRS, YFSETQ. This CDR3 contains 16 residues. V lost 0 bases, J lost 7 bases, and 10 bases stayed unmatched. The chain employs TRBV5-1 and TRBJ2-1, with 7 bases lining up with TRBD2. The receptor comes from an adult in good health. Sample: peripheral blood, taken on day 0 of AZD1222 vaccination. The CDR3 loop is CASSLDRRASGNEQFF. CDR3 nucleotide sequence: TGCGCCAGCAGCTTGGATAGGCGGGCTAGCGGTAATGAGCAGTTCTTC.